This is a list of T cell receptor beta chains from one sample in a study of cytomegalovirus exposure and HLA in healthy donors. Produced via immunoSEQ multiplex PCR; TCRdb's table is partial and in-frame only. The table has more than 85,000 clones, 65% to 80% seen once. The source material was PBMCs. The receptors stem from a man between 25 and 39 years old in good health and CMV-seropositive. CDR3s include the opening cysteine and the closing phenylalanine or tryptophan. D genes are given only for firm matches. Part of the rows lack a size; the others show once, few, many or a class for expanded clones.

>NA|TRBJ2-7|NA|TRBV5-1
CASSLRQESYEQYF
TGCGCCAGCAGCTTACGACAGGAGTCCTACGAGCAGTACTTC
>TRBD2|TRBJ2-2|NA|TRBV7-3
CASSLEGSGGNTGELFF
TGTGCCAGCAGCTTAGAAGGCAGCGGGGGGAACACCGGGGAGCTGTTTTTT
>NA|TRBJ2-7|NA|TRBV4-1
CASSPLGRGPSYEQYF
TGCGCCAGCAGCCCCCTGGGGCGGGGGCCATCCTACGAGCAGTACTTC
>TRBD2|TRBJ2-3|once|TRBV11-2
CASSLWSGGGDTQYF
TGTGCCAGCAGCTTATGGAGCGGGGGCGGGGATACGCAGTATTTT
>NA|TRBJ1-2|NA|TRBV19
CASSIGGGRTYGYTF
TGTGCCAGTAGTATTGGAGGCGGCCGGACCTATGGCTACACCTTC
>TRBD1|TRBJ1-1|NA|TRBV6-5
CASSPTGGAGTEAFF
TGTGCCAGCAGCCCGACAGGGGGCGCTGGCACTGAAGCTTTCTTT
>NA|TRBJ2-7|NA|TRBV19
CASSIMPSNEQYF
TGTGCCAGTAGTATAATGCCCTCTAACGAGCAGTACTTC
>TRBD1|TRBJ1-6|NA|TRBV19
CASRTGGLLDSPLHF
TGTGCCAGTCGGACAGGGGGCTTGCTGGATTCACCCCTCCACTTT
>NA|TRBJ2-1|NA|TRBV7-8
CASSPPLAYNEQFF
TGTGCCAGCAGCCCACCGTTAGCCTACAATGAGCAGTTCTTC
>TRBD2|TRBJ2-1|NA|TRBV5-1
CASSSTSGGLNEQFF
TGCGCCAGCAGCTCAACTAGCGGGGGTTTGAATGAGCAGTTCTTC
>TRBD1|TRBJ2-7|NA|TRBV5-5
CASSWGTGGEQYF
TGTGCCAGCAGCTGGGGGACAGGCGGCGAGCAGTACTTC
>NA|TRBJ1-2|NA|TRBV19
CASSMNGDYGHTF
TGTGCCAGTAGTATGAATGGTGACTATGGCCACACCTTC
>NA|TRBJ2-7|NA|TRBV19
CASSARFDSEQYF
TGTGCCAGTAGTGCCCGTTTTGACTCCGAGCAGTACTTC
>TRBD1|TRBJ2-7|NA|TRBV5-1
CASSQGPGTGIGGEQYF
TGCGCCAGCAGCCAAGGGCCCGGGACAGGGATAGGCGGAGAGCAGTACTTC
>NA|TRBJ1-2|NA|TRBV5-4
CASSLDPGDNYGYTF
TGTGCCAGCAGCTTGGATCCGGGAGACAACTATGGCTACACCTTC
>TRBD1|TRBJ1-1|NA|TRBV19
CASSTGSTEAFF
TGTGCCTCCTCGACAGGGAGCACTGAAGCTTTCTTT
>NA|TRBJ2-1|NA|TRBV10-3
CATQQDAYNEQFF
TGTGCCACCCAACAGGACGCATACAATGAGCAGTTCTTC
>NA|TRBJ1-1|NA|TRBV9
CASSVVVGGDPFF
TGTGCCAGCAGCGTAGTTGTAGGGGGGGACCCTTTCTTT
>TRBD1|TRBJ2-7|NA|TRBV19
CASSTYRGDEQYF
TGTGCCAGTAGTACATACAGGGGGGACGAGCAGTACTTC
>TRBD1|TRBJ2-5|NA|TRBV11-3
CASRSRDRETQYF
TGTGCCAGCAGAAGCCGGGACAGAGAGACCCAGTACTTC
>TRBD1|TRBJ1-5|NA|TRBV7-7
CASSWGQGKPNQPQHF
TGTGCCAGCAGCTGGGGACAGGGGAAACCCAATCAGCCCCAGCATTTT
>NA|TRBJ2-2|NA|TRBV5-1
CASSLAVGGLENTGELFF
TGCGCCAGCAGCTTGGCCGTAGGTGGTTTGGAGAACACCGGGGAGCTGTTTTTC
>TRBD2|TRBJ2-2|NA|TRBV11-2
CASSSGGYTGELFF
TGTGCCAGCAGCTCGGGGGGGTACACCGGGGAGCTGTTTTTT
>TRBD1|TRBJ2-7|NA|TRBV4-3
CASSQGQWAYEQYF
TGCGCCAGCAGCCAGGGACAGTGGGCCTACGAGCAGTACTTC
>NA|TRBJ2-3|NA|TRBV5-5
CASSWQGSPQYF
TGTGCCAGCAGCTGGCAGGGGAGTCCGCAGTATTTT
>TRBD2|TRBJ2-5|NA|TRBV18
CASSTERGGETQYF
TGTGCCAGCTCAACTGAGCGGGGGGGAGAGACCCAGTACTTC
>NA|TRBJ1-1|NA|TRBV21-1
CASSNPRDTEAFF
TGTGCCAGCAGCAATCCACGGGACACTGAAGCTTTCTTT
>NA|TRBJ2-5|NA|TRBV7-7
CASSSGAGGTQYF
TGTGCTAGCAGCTCGGGTGCCGGGGGGACCCAGTACTTC
>NA|TRBJ2-1|NA|TRBV6-1
CASRASGGSDNEQFF
TGTGCCAGCAGAGCTTCAGGTGGATCGGACAATGAGCAGTTCTTC
>TRBD1|TRBJ2-2|NA|TRBV7-6
CASSSLEGQGGNTGELFF
TGTGCCAGCAGCTCCTTAGAGGGACAGGGAGGGAACACCGGGGAGCTGTTTTTT
>TRBD2|TRBJ2-2|NA|TRBV25-1
CASSEGGRGRNTGELFF
TGTGCCAGCAGTGAGGGAGGGAGGGGACGGAACACCGGGGAGCTGTTTTTT
>NA|TRBJ2-5|NA|TRBV11-3
CASSLGPARQETQYF
TGTGCCAGCAGCTTAGGGCCCGCACGCCAGGAGACCCAGTACTTC
>TRBD1|TRBJ2-7|NA|TRBV4-2
CASSQEYRGAGYEQYF
TGTGCCAGCAGCCAAGAATACAGGGGGGCGGGCTACGAGCAGTACTTC
>NA|TRBJ2-1|NA|TRBV7-6
CASSFLRGLYNEQFF
TGTGCCAGCAGCTTTTTGCGGGGGCTATACAATGAGCAGTTCTTC
>TRBD1|TRBJ1-3|NA|TRBV5-1
CASSSTLKDRGKNTIYF
TGCGCCAGCAGCTCCACTTTAAAAGACAGGGGGAAGAACACCATATATTTT
>TRBD2|TRBJ2-1|NA|TRBV5-1
CASSWAAGADNEQFF
TGCGCCAGCAGCTGGGCAGCGGGGGCGGACAATGAGCAGTTCTTC
>TRBD1|TRBJ2-5|NA|TRBV7-7
CASRQWQGDGETQYF
TGTGCTAGCAGGCAATGGCAGGGGGATGGGGAGACCCAGTACTTC
>NA|TRBJ1-2|NA|TRBV5-3
CARSLRSGGF
TGTGCCAGAAGCTTGAGGTCCGGGGGCTTC
>TRBD2|TRBJ2-4|NA|TRBV27
CATPREGSKSIQYF
TGTGCCACCCCCCGGGAGGGCTCCAAAAGCATTCAGTACTTC
>NA|TRBJ1-2|NA|TRBV19
CASSIDGGLSGYTF
TGTGCCAGTAGTATAGACGGGGGGCTCAGTGGCTACACCTTC
>NA|TRBJ1-1|few|TRBV14
CASSQGTAWNTEAFF
TGTGCCAGCAGCCAAGGGACAGCCTGGAACACTGAAGCTTTCTTT
>NA|TRBJ2-5|NA|TRBV7-8
CASSFAGRETQYF
TGTGCCAGCAGCTTTGCAGGGAGGGAGACCCAGTACTTC
>NA|TRBJ2-5|NA|TRBV11-2
CASSLPLLSDQETQYF
TGTGCCAGCAGCTTACCCCTTTTGAGCGACCAAGAGACCCAGTACTTC
>NA|TRBJ1-2|NA|TRBV14
CASSNIRGGGYGYTF
TGTGCCAGCAGCAATATCAGAGGGGGTGGCTATGGCTACACCTTC